This entry concerns a single T cell receptor (beta chain). The data are from a study of Ad26.COV2.S vaccination and SARS-CoV-2 variants. Looking at the study overall: Donor had been placed in the Ad26.COV2.S arm of the COV1001 trial. Ad26.COV2.S given intramuscularly, once or twice 56 days apart.

With V trimmed by 5 bases and J by 3 bases, 20 bases remained unmatched. This CDR3 has 18 amino acids. Germline assignment: CDR1 SGHDT and CDR2 YYEEEE. The treatment: approximately 18 received Ad26.COV2.S at low or high dose, single or two shots; a few received placebo; per-sample allocation not given. Collection of the samples took place on day 63 after the first injection of vaccine or placebo. Profiling relied on immunoSEQ multiplex PCR, and the TCRdb table lists in-frame clones only, not all of them. The data show 350,000 to 450,000 clones, with 89% seen just once and 1.9% held by the top ten. The receptor's source is a person aged 18-60 years who received the Ad26.COV2.S COVID-19 vaccine or a placebo. The source material was peripheral blood, sampled in a trial of Ad26.COV2.S vaccine versus placebo. This rearrangement joins TRBV5-6 to TRBJ2-7; 7 nucleotides line up with TRBD1. CDR3 DNA: TGTGCCAGCAGTCAAAACGACAGGGTGGGATTGTCGCTCTACGAGCAGTACTTC. This codes for CASSQNDRVGLSLYEQYF. Using reference TRBV5-6 and TRBJ2-7 for the parts outside the CDR3, the full variable domain is DAGVTQSPTHLIKTRGQQVTLRCSPKSGHDTVSWYQQALGQGPQFIFQYYEEEERQRGNFPDRFSGHQFPNYSSELNVNALLLGDSALYLCASSQNDRVGLSLYEQYFGPGTRLTVT.